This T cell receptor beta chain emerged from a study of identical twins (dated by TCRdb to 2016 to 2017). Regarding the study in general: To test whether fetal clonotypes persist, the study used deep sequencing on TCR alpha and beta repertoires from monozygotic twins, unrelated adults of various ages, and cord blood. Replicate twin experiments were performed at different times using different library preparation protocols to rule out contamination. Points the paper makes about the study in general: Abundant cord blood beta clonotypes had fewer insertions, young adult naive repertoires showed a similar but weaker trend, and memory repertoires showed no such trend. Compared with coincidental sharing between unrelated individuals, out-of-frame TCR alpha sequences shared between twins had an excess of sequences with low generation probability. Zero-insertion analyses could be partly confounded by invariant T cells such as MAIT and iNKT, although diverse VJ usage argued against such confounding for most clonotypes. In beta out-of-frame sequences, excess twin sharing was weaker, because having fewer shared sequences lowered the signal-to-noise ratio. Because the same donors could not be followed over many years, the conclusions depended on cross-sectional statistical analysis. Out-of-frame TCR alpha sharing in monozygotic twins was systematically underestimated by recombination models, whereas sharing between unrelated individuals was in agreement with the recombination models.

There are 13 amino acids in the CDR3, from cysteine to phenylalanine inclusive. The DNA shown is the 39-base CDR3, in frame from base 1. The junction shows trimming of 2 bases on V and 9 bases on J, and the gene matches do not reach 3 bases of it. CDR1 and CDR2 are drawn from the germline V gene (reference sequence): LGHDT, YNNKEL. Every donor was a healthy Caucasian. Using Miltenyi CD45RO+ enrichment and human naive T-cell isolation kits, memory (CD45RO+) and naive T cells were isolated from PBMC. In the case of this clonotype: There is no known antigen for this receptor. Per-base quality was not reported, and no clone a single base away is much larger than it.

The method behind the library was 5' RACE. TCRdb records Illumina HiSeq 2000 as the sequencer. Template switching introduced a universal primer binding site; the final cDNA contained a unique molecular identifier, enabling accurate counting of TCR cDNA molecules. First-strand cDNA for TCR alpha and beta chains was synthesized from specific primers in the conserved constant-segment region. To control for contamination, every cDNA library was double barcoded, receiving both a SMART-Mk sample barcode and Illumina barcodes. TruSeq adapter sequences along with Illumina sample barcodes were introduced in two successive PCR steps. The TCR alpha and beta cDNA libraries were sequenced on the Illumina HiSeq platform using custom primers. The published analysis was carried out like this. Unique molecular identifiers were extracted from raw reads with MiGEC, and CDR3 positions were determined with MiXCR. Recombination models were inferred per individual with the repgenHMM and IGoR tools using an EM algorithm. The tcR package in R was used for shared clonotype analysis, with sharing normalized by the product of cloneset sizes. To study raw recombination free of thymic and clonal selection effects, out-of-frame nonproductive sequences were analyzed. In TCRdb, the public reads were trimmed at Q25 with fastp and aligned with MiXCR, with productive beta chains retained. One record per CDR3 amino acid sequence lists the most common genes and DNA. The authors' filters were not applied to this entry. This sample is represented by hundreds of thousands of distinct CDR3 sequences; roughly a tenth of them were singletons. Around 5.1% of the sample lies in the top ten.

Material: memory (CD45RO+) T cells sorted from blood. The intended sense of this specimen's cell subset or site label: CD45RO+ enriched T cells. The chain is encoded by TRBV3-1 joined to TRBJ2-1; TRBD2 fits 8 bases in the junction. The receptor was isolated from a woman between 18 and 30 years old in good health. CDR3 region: CASSQNRGGEQFF. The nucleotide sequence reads TGTGCCAGCAGCCAAAACCGGGGGGGTGAGCAGTTCTTC.